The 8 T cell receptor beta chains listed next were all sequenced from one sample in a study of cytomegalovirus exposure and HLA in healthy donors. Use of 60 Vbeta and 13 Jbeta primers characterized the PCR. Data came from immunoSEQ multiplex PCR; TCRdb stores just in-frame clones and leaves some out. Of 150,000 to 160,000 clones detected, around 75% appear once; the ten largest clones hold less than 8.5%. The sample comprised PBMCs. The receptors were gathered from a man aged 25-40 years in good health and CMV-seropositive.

The CDR3, as DNA: TGTGCCAGCAGCAGGGGAGGTGGAGGGGATGCCTACGAGCAGTACTTC. Encoded protein: CASSRGGGGDAYEQYF. J is TRBJ2-5 and V is TRBV11-3; tentatively, D is TRBD2 (6 bases). The closer fit of TRBJ2-7 to the DNA end suggests the J call may be wrong. Germline-derived CDR1 and CDR2 are SGHNT and YENEEA. The CDR3 sequence is 16 residues long.

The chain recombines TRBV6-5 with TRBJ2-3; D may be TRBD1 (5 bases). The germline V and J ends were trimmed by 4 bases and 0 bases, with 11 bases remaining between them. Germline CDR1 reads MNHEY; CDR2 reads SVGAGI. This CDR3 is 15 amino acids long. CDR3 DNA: TGTGCCAGCAGTTTAGACAGTACTAGCACAGATACGCAGTATTTT. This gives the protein CASSLDSTSTDTQYF.

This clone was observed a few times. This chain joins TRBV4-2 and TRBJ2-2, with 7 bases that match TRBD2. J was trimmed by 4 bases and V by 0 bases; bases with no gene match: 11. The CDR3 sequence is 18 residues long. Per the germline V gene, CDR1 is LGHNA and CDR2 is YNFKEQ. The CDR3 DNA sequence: TGTGCCAGCAGCCAAGATCAGGCTAGCGGATTGCGCACCGGGGAGCTGTTTTTT. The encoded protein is CASSQDQASGLRTGELFF.

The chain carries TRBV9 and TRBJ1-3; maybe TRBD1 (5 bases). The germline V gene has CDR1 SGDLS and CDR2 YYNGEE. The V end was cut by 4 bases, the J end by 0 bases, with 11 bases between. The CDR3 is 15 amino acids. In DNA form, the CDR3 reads TGTGCCAGCAGCTCCGGGGGGACCTCTGGAAACACCATATATTTT. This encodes CASSSGGTSGNTIYF.

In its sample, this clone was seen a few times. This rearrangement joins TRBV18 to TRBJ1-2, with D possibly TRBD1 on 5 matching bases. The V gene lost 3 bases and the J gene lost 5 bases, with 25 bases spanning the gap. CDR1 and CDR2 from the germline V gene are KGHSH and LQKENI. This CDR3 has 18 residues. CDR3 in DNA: TGTGCCAGCTCACCTAACAGGCACCCACCCCCTTCTTCTTATGGCTACACCTTC. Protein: CASSPNRHPPPSSYGYTF. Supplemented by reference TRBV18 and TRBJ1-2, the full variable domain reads NAGVMQNPRHLVRRRGQEARLRCSPMKGHSHVYWYRQLPEEGLKFMVYLQKENIIDESGMPKERFSAEFPKEGPSILRIQQVVRGDSAAYFCASSPNRHPPPSSYGYTFGSGTRLTVV.

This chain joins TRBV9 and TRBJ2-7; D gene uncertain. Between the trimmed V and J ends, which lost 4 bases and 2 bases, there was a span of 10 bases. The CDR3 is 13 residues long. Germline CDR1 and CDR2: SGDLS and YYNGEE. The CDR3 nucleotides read TGTGCCAGCAGCAACGACATTACCTACGAGCAGTACTTC. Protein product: CASSNDITYEQYF.

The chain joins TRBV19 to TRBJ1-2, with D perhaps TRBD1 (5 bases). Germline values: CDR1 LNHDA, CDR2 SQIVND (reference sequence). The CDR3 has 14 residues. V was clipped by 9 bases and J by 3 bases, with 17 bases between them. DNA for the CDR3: TGTGCCAGCCGGGGTTGGGGACTCGACTATGGCTACACCTTC. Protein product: CASRGWGLDYGYTF.

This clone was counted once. The CDR3 DNA reads TGTGCCAGCAGTTGGGACAGGGGGCCCGGAAACACCATATATTTT. Translating it yields CASSWDRGPGNTIYF. This chain joins TRBV27 and TRBJ1-3, with 12 bases identical to TRBD1. Germline V gives CDR1 MNHEY, CDR2 SMNVEV (reference sequence). Losses at the gene ends were 4 bases for V and 4 bases for J; bases not matched to a gene: 2. The CDR3 contains 15 residues.